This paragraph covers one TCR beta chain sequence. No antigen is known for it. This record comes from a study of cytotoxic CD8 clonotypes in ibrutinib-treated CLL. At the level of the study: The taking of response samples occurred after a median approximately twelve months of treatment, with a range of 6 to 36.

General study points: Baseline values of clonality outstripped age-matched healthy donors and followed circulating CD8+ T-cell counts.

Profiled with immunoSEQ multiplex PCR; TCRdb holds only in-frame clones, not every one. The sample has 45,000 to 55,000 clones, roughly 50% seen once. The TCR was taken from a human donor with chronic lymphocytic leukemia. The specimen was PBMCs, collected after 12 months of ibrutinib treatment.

The CDR3 loop is CASQRGQGGETQYF. CDR3 coding DNA: TGTGCCTCGCAAAGGGGGCAGGGGGGTGAGACCCAGTACTTC. The chain links TRBV30 to TRBJ2-5; perhaps TRBD1 as D (7 bases). Trimming took 7 bases from V and 5 from J, leaving 20 bases between them. The CDR3 has 14 residues. Per germline, CDR1 GTSNPN and CDR2 SVGIG (reference sequence).